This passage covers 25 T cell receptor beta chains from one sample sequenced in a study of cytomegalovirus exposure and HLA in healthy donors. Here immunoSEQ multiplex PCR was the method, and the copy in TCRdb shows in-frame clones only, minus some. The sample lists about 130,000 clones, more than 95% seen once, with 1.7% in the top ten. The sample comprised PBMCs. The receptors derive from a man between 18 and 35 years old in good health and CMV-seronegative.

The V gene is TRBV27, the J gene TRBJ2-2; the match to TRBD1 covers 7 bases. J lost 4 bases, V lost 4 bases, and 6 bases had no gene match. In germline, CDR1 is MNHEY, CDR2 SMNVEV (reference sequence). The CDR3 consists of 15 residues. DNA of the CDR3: TGTGCCAGCAGTTGGGACAGCCCCCTCACCGGGGAGCTGTTTTTT. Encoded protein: CASSWDSPLTGELFF.

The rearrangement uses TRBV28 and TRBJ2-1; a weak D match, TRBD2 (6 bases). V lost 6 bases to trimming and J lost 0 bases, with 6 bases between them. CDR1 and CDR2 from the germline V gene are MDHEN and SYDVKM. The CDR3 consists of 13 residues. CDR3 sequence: CASRTSSYNEQFF. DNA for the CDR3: TGTGCCAGCAGGACTAGCTCCTACAATGAGCAGTTCTTC.

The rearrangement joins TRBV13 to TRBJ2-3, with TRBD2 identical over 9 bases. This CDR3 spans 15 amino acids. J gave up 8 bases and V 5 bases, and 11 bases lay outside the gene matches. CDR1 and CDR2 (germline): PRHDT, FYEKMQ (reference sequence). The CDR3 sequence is CASSPLAGSGGTQYF. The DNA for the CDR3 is TGTGCCAGCAGCCCACTAGCGGGTAGTGGGGGTACGCAGTATTTT.

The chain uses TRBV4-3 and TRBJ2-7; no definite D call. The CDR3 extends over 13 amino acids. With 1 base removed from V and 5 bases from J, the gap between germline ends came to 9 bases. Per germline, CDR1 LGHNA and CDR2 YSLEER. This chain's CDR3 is CASSQVESDEQYF. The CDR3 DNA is TGCGCCAGCAGCCAAGTAGAGAGCGACGAGCAGTACTTC.

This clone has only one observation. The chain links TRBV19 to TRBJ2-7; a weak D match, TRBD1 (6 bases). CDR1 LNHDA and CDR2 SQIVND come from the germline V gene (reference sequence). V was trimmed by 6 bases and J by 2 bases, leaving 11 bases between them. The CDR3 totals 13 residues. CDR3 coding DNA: TGTGCCAGTAGCCCGGGACACCCCTACGAGCAGTACTTC. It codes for CASSPGHPYEQYF.

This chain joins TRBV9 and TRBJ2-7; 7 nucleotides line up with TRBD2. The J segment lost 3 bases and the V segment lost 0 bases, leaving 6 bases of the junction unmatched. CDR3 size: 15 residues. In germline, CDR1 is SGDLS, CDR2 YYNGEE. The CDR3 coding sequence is TGTGCCAGCAGCGTAGCAGCGGGACCGATCTACGAGCAGTACTTC. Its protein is CASSVAAGPIYEQYF.

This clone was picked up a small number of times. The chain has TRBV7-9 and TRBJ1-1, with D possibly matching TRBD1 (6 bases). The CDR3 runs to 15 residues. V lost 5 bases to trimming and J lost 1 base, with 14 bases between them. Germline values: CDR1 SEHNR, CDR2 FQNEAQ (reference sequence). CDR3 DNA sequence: TGTGCCAGCAGCCTCAGGGGTACGGCGAACACTGAAGCTTTCTTT. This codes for CASSLRGTANTEAFF.

CDR3 coding DNA: TGTGCCAGCAGGCCGATCCGGGGGGACAACGAGCAGTACTTC. Amino acids: CASRPIRGDNEQYF. V is TRBV28 and J is TRBJ2-7; D may be TRBD2 (7 bases). Germline lookup yields CDR1 MDHEN and CDR2 SYDVKM. Trimming left V 6 bases short and J 5 bases short, with 17 bases between. The CDR3 length is 14 residues.

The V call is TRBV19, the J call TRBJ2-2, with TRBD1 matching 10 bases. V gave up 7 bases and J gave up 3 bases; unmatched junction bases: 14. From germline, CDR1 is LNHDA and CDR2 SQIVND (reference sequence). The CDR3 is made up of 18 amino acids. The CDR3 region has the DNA TGTGCCAGTACTACACCAAACCCGGGACAGGGGTACACCGGGGAGCTGTTTTTT. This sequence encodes CASTTPNPGQGYTGELFF.

The CDR3 loop reads CASSRLAGGYNEQFF. Here the CDR3 DNA reads TGTGCCAGCAGCCGCTTAGCGGGAGGCTACAATGAGCAGTTCTTC. The chain carries TRBV7-3 and TRBJ2-1, with 10 bases matching TRBD2. V gave up 5 bases and J gave up 3 bases; unmatched junction bases: 4. This CDR3 comprises 15 residues. The germline V gene has CDR1 SGHTA and CDR2 FQGTGA.

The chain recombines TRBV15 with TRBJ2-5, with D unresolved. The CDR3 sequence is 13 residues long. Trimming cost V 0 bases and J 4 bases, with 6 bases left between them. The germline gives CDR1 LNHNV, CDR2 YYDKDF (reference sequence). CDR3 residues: CATSRDNGETQYF. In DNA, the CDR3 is TGTGCCACCAGCAGAGATAACGGAGAGACCCAGTACTTC. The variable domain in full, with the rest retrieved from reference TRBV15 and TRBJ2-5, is DAMVIQNPRYQVTQFGKPVTLSCSQTLNHNVMYWYQQKSSQAPKLLFHYYDKDFNNEADTPDNFQSRRPNTSFCFLDIRSPGLGDTAMYLCATSRDNGETQYFGPGTRLLVL.

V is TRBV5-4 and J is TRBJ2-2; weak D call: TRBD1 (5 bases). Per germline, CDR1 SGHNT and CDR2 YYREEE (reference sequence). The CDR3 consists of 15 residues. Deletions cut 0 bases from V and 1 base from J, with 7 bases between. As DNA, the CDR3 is TGTGCCAGCAGCTTGGGAGGACAGAACACCGGGGAGCTGTTTTTT. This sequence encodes CASSLGGQNTGELFF.

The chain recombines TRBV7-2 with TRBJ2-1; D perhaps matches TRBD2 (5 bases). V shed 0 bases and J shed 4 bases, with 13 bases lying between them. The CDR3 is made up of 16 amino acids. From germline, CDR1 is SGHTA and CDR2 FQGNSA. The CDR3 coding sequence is TGTGCCAGCAGCTTAGCGGGCCCGGAGGCTTACAATGAGCAGTTCTTC. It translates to CASSLAGPEAYNEQFF.

The CDR3 spells CASRPGLYGYTF. The DNA of the CDR3 is TGTGCCAGCAGACCAGGCCTCTATGGCTACACCTTC. The chain has TRBV28 and TRBJ1-2; D ambiguous. Trimming shortened V by 6 bases and J by 4 bases, and 9 bases separated the two germline ends. Germline V lookup: CDR1 MDHEN, CDR2 SYDVKM. This CDR3 spans 12 amino acids.

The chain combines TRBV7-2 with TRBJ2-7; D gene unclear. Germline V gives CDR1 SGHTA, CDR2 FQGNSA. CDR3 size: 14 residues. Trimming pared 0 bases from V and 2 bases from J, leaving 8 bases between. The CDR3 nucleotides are TGTGCCAGCAGCTTAGCGCCCGGTACCTACGAGCAGTACTTC. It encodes CASSLAPGTYEQYF.

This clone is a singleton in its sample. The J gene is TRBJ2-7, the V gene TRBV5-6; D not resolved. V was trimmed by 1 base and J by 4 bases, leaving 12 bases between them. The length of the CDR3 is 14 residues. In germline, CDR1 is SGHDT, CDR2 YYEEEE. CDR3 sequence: CASSLWSDEYEQYF. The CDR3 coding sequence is TGTGCCAGCAGCTTGTGGTCAGATGAATACGAGCAGTACTTC.

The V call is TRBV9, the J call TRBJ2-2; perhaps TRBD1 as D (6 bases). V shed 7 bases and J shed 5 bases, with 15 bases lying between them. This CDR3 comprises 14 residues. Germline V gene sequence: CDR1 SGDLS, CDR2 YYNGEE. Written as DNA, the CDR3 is TGTGCCAGCGGGCCAGGGGTGGGGACCGGGGAGCTGTTTTTT. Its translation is CASGPGVGTGELFF.

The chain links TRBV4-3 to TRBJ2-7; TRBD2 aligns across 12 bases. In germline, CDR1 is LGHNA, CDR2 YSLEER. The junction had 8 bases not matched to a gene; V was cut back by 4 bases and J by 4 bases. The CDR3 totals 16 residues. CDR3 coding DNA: TGCGCCAGCAGCCCCGGGGGACTAGCGGGCATTTACGAGCAGTACTTC. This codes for CASSPGGLAGIYEQYF.

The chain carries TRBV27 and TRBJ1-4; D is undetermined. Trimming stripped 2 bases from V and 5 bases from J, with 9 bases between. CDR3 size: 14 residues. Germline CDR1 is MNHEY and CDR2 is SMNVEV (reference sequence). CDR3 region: CASSLRENNEKLFF. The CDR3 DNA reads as TGTGCCAGCAGTTTACGGGAAAACAATGAAAAACTGTTTTTT.

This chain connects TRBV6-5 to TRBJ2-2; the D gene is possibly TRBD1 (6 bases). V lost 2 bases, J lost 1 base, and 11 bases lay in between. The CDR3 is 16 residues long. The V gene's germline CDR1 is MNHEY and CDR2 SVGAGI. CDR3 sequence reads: CASSYDPQGNTGELFF. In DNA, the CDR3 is TGTGCCAGCAGTTACGACCCACAGGGGAACACCGGGGAGCTGTTTTTT.

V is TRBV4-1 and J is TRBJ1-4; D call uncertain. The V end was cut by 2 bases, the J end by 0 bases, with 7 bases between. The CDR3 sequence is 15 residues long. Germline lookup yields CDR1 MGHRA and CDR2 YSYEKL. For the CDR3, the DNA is TGCGCCAGCAGCCAACTGAGTGCAACTAATGAAAAACTGTTTTTT. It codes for CASSQLSATNEKLFF.

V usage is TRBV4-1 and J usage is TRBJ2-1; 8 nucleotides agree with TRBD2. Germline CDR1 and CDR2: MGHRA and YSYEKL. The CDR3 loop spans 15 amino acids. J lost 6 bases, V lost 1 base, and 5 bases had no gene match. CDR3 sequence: CASSQAGLDGNEQFF. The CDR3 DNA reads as TGCGCCAGCAGCCAAGCGGGACTAGACGGCAATGAGCAGTTCTTC.

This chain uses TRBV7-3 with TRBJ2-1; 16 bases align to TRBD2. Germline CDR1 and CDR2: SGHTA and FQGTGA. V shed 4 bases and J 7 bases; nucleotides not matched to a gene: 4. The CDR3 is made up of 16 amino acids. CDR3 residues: CASSSPGLAGGNEQFF. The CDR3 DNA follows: TGTGCCAGCAGCTCGCCGGGACTAGCGGGAGGGAATGAGCAGTTCTTC.

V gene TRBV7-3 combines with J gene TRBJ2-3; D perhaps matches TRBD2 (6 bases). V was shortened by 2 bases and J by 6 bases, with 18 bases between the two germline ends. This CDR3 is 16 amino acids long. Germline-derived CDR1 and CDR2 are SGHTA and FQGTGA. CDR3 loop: CASSLVGEALPDTQYF. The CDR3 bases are TGTGCCAGCAGCTTAGTGGGGGAGGCCCTCCCCGATACGCAGTATTTT.

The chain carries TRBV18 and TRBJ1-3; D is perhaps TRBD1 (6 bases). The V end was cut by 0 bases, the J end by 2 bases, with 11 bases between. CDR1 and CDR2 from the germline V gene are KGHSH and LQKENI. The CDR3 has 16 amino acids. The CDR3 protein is CASSPPGGLTGNTIYF. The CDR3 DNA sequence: TGTGCCAGCTCACCACCAGGGGGTTTAACTGGAAACACCATATATTTT.